Included here is one T cell receptor beta chain sequence, with context. The data originate from a study of CD8 T cells in Susac syndrome. RNA was extracted with the RNeasy kit, and a quantity of 0.5 to 1 ug was reverse transcribed using random hexamers. TCRdb itself ran the immunoSEQ multiplex PCR reads through MiXCR, one entry per CDR3 protein. The sample has 70,000 to 85,000 distinct CDR3 sequences, about 96% seen once. The CDR3 loop spans 15 amino acids. The V gene's germline CDR1 is SEHNR and CDR2 FQNEAQ (reference sequence). The V and J ends lost 1 base and 0 bases respectively, with 8 bases between them.

The material sequenced was CD8+ T cells from PBMCs. The rearrangement links TRBV7-9 to TRBJ2-3; D not certain. The receptor comes from a human donor with Susac syndrome. As DNA, the CDR3 is TGTGCCAGCAGCTTAGGGCTACAGAGCACAGATACGCAGTATTTT. Protein: CASSLGLQSTDTQYF.